The sequence of this T cell receptor (beta chain) was determined in a study of blood T cell repertoires in COVID-19. In the study overall: In each case, the material was cDNA or gDNA derived from T cells, B-cell-depleted T cells, or PBMCs.

This table comes from immunoSEQ multiplex PCR, and its TCRdb copy is limited to in-frame clones, with some not included. The sample lists 200,000 to 250,000 clones, about 83% occurring once. Source material: PBMCs or T cells enriched from blood (not recorded which). The clonotype comes from a woman aged 40 to 50 who had recovered from COVID-19.

CDR3 sequence: CASSIGTGGSYEQYF. The CDR3 bases are TGTGCCAGCAGTATAGGGACAGGGGGTTCCTACGAGCAGTACTTC. This chain links TRBV6-5 with TRBJ2-7, with 11 nucleotides matching TRBD1. Germline V gene sequence: CDR1 MNHEY, CDR2 SVGAGI. This CDR3 contains 15 residues. V lost 5 bases and J lost 1; bases outside the gene matches: 4.